This T cell receptor beta chain was retrieved from a study of siplizumab effects on memory and regulatory T cells. Broader study findings: Siplizumab cultures yielded proliferating Tregs whose suppressive function was not confirmed. About 75-95% of proliferating CD4+ or CD8+ clones had no assignable naive or memory phenotype.

There are 14 residues in the CDR3. Germline assignment: CDR1 MNHNS and CDR2 SASEGT. Trimming cost V 2 bases and J 7 bases; bases outside gene matches: 3. Notes on this clone: Antigen specificity is unknown.

Per-sample assaying covered 80,000 to 100,000 TCR templates. The assay was immunoSEQ multiplex PCR, and TCRdb's table has in-frame clones only and misses some. Of more than 90,000 clones listed, 80% to 95% are singletons. The TCR comes from a human donor in good health. The J gene is TRBJ2-1, the V gene TRBV6-1, with TRBD1 matching 9 bases. The sequenced material came from non-Treg CD4+ T cells sorted from blood. The CDR3 sequence is CASSEMDRGNEQFF. CDR3 coding DNA: TGTGCCAGCAGTGAAATGGACAGGGGTAATGAGCAGTTCTTC.